This T cell receptor beta chain was sequenced during a study of blood T cell repertoires in COVID-19 (dated by TCRdb to the early 2020s). Regarding the research as a whole: Samples covering the acute and convalescent phases of COVID-19 were provided by collaborators in the United States, Italy and Spain. A freely available public database, intended as a resource for researchers studying the immune response to SARS-CoV-2, is where the repertoires were released. The material from the prospective study consisted of cDNA or gDNA derived from T cells, B-cell-depleted T cells, or PBMCs. A de-identified subject ID, COVID-19 status, age in years and sex were almost always included in the sample metadata. The dataset comprised deeply sampled blood TCRbeta repertoires from subjects exposed to, actively infected with, or recovered from COVID-19. HLA class I and class II types, where available, came from metadata supplied by the sample provider rather than from assay-based typing. Samples were obtained from the ongoing ImmuneRACE study (first 160 participants) and from over a thousand subjects provided by 6 global collaborators.

From a lookup of the germline V gene, CDR1 and CDR2 are SGDLS and YYNGEE. The CDR3 sequence holds 15 residues, the cysteine and phenylalanine included. Of the read, only the CDR3 DNA is kept; its 45 bases are in frame from base 1. The V and J ends are trimmed by 3 bases and 7 bases, leaving 19 bases between them. Study-wide findings and limitations: The amount of clinical and demographic metadata varied by source and participant and was provided uncurated.

Notes on this clone: It lacks a known antigen. The record has no base qualities; no much larger clone is one base away.

The immunoSEQ Assay, a bias-controlled multiplex PCR, was used to amplify TCRbeta CDR3 regions from genomic DNA. Per the authors' processing: Nucleated cell counts per sample were estimated from amplification of reference gene primers within the assay. Sequence reads were collapsed and filtered to measure the absolute abundance of every unique TCRbeta CDR3 rearrangement. For each sample, productive Simpson clonality was calculated as the square root of Simpson's diversity index across productive rearrangements. The table comes from immuneACCESS by way of TCRdb, which keeps in-frame sequences with V and J called. Part of the clones is missing from these tables; in studies checked, under half for an unresolved V gene and the rest for unknown reasons. The DNA gave D and trimming, while V, J and clone size come from that table. The sample contains a few hundred thousand clones, about 85% of them found a single time. The ten largest make up approximately 0.94% of the sample.

At one collaborating source in Seattle, patients were enrolled during active infection and were followed longitudinally through the course of disease. Collaborating institutions collected whole blood in K2EDTA tubes following their own protocols. Collaborator samples were shipped for TCRbeta analysis as frozen whole blood, isolated PBMCs, or DNA extracted from either sample type. The receptor was derived from a human donor with COVID-19, enrolled during active disease. The donor label of this sample is uncertain. What was sequenced was peripheral blood. Recombination linked TRBV9 to TRBJ1-2, with a weak D call of TRBD1 (5 bases match). The nucleotide sequence reads TGTGCCAGCAGCGAAGCAGGGTGGGGTCTTGCTGGCTACACCTTC. Protein translation: CASSEAGWGLAGYTF.